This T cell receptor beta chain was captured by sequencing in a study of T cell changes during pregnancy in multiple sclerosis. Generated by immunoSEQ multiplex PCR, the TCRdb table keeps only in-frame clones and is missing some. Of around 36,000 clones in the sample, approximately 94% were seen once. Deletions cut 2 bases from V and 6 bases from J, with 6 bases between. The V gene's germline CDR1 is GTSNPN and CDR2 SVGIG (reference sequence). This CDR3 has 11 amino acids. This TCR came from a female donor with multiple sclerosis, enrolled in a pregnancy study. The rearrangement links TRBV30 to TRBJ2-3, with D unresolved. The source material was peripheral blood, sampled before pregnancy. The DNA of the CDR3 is TGTGCCTGGAGTCTATTGGATACGCAGTATTTT. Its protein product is CAWSLLDTQYF.